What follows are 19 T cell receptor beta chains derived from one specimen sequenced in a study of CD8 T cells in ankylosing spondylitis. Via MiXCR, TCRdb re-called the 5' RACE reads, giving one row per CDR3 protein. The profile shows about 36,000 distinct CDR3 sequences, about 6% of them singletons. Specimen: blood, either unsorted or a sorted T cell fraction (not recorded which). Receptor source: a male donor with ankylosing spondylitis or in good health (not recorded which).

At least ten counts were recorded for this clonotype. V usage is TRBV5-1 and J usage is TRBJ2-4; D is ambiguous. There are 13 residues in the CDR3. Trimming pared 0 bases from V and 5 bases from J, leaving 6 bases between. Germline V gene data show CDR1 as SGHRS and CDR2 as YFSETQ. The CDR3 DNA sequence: TGCGCCAGCAGCTTGGCCCCAGAAAACATTCAGTACTTC. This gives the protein CASSLAPENIQYF.

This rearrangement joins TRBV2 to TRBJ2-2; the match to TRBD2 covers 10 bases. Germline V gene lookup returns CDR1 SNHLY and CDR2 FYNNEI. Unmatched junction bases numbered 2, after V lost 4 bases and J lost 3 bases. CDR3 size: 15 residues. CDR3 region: CASSGTSGDTGELFF. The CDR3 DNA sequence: TGTGCCAGCAGTGGGACTAGCGGAGACACCGGGGAGCTGTTTTTT.

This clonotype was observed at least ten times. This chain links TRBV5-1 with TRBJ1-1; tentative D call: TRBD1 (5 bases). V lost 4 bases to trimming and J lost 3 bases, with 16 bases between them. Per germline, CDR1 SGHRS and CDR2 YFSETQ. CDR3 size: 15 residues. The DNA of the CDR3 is TGCGCCAGCAGCGATATTCTAGGGGACCACACTGAAGCTTTCTTT. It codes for CASSDILGDHTEAFF.

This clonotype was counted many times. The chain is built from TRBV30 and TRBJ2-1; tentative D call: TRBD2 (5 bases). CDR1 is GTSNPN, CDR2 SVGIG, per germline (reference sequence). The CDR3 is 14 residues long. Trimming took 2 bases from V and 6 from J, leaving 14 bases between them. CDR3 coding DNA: TGTGCCTGGAGTACGAGGGAGATTATCAATGAGCAGTTCTTC. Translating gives CAWSTREIINEQFF. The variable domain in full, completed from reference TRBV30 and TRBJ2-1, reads SQTIHQWPATLVQPVGSPLSLECTVEGTSNPNLYWYRQAAGRGLQLLFYSVGIGQISSEVPQNLSASRPQDRQFILSSKKLLLSDSGFYLCAWSTREIINEQFFGPGTRLTVL.

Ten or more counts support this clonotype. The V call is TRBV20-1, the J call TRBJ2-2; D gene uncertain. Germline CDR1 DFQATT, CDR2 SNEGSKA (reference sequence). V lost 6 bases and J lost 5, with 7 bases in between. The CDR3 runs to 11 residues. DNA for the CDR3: TGCAGTGCGGTCGATACCGGGGAGCTGTTTTTT. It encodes CSAVDTGELFF.

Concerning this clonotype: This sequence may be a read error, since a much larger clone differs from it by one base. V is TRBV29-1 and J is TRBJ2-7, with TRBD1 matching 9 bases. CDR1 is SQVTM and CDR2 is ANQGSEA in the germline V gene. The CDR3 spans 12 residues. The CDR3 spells CGVDGQGYEQYF. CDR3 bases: TGCGGCGTTGACGGACAGGGGTACGAGCAGTACTTC.

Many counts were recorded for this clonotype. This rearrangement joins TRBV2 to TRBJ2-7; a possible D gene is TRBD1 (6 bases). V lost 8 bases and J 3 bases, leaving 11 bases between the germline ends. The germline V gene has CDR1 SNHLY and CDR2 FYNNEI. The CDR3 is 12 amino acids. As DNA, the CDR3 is TGTGCCAGCCACCGGGACATCTACGAGCAGTACTTC. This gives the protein CASHRDIYEQYF.

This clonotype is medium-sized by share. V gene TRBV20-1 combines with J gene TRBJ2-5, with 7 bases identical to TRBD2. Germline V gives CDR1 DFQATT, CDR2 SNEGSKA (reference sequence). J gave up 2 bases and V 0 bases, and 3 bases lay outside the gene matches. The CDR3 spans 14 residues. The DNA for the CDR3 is TGCAGTGCTAGAGACAAAGCGGGGCAAGAGACCCAGTACTTC. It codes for CSARDKAGQETQYF.

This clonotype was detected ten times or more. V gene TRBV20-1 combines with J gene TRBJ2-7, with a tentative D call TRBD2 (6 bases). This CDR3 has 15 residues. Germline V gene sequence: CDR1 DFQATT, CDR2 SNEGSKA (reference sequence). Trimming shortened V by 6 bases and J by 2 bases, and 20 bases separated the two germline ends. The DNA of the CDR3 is TGCAGTGCCAACCCCCCCGGAGCGGGTACCTACGAGCAGTACTTC. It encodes CSANPPGAGTYEQYF.

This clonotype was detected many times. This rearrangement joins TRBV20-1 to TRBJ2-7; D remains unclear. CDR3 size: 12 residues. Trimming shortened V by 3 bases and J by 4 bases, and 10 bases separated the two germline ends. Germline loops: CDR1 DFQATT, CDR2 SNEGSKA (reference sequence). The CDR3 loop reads CSASPDPYEQYF. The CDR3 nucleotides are TGCAGTGCTAGCCCAGACCCTTACGAGCAGTACTTC.

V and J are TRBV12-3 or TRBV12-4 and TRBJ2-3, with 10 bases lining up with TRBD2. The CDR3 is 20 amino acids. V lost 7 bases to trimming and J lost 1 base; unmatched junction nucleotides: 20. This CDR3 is CASIPWGARKREGRTDTQYF. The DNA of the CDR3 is TGTGCCAGCATCCCTTGGGGGGCGCGGAAGCGGGAGGGCCGCACAGATACGCAGTATTTT.

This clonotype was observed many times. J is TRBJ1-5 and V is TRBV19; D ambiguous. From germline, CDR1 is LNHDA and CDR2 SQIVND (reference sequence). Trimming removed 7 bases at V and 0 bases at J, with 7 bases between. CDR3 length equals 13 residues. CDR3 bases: TGTGCCAGTACGTGGAATAGCAATCAGCCCCAGCATTTT. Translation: CASTWNSNQPQHF.

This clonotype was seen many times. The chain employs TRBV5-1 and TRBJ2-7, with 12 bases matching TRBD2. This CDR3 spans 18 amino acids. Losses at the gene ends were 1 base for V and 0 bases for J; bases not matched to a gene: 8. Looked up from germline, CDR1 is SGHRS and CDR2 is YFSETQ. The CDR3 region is CASSLLASGGASSYEQYF. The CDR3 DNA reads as TGCGCCAGCAGCTTGTTGGCTAGCGGGGGGGCGAGCTCCTACGAGCAGTACTTC.

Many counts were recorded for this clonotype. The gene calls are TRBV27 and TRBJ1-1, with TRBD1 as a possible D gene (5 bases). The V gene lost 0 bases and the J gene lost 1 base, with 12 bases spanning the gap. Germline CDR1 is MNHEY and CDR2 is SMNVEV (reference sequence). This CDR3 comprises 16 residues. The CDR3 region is CASSLSPGTGNTEAFF. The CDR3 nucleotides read TGTGCCAGCAGTTTATCCCCAGGGACGGGGAACACTGAAGCTTTCTTT.

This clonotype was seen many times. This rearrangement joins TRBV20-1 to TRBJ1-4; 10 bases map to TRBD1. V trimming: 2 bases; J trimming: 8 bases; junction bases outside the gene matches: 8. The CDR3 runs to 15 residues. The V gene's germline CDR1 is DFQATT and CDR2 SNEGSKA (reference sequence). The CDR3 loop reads CSARPFDRGREKLFF. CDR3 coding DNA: TGCAGTGCTAGACCTTTTGACAGGGGGCGCGAAAAACTGTTTTTT.

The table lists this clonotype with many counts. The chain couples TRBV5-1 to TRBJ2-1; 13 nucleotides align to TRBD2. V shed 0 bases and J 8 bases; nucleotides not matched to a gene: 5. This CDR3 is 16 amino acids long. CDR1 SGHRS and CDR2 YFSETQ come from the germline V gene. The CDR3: CASSLAGTSGIDEQFF. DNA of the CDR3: TGCGCCAGCAGCTTGGCCGGGACTAGCGGGATCGATGAGCAGTTCTTC.

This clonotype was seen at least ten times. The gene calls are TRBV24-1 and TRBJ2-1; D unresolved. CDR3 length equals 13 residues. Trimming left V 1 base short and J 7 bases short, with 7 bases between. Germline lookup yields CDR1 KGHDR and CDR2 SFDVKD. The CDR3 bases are TGTGCCACCAGTGATTTAGGATGGAATGAGCAGTTCTTC. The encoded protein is CATSDLGWNEQFF.

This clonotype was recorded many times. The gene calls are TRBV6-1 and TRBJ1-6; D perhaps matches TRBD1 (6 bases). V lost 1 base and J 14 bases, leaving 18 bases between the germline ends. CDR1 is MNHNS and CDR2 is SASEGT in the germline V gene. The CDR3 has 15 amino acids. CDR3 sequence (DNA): TGTGCCAGCAGTGAAGGGCCGGGTGAGGGGGTAACCCTCCACTTT. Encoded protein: CASSEGPGEGVTLHF.

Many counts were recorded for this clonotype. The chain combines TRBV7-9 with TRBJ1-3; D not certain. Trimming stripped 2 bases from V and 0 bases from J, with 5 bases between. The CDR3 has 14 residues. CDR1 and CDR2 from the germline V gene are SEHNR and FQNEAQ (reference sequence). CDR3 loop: CASSLTDSGNTIYF. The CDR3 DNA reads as TGTGCCAGCAGCTTAACAGACTCTGGAAACACCATATATTTT.